A selection of T cell receptor beta chains follows, all from one sample in a study of T cell repertoires in cytomegalovirus infection. TCRdb fed the reads into MiXCR, producing one record per CDR3 protein. The sample has around 280,000 distinct CDR3 sequences; roughly 15% are singletons. The sequenced sample consisted of PBMCs. All receptors derive from a human donor in good health (CMV status not recorded). Some clones in this sample may be carry-over from other donors' samples. Both conserved end residues are part of each CDR3. D genes are given only for firm matches. Clone size is stated in some rows and not others, as once, few, many or a class when expanded.

TGTGCCAGCAGCTTAGGAGGGCTGGGTGAAAAACTGTTTTTT CASSLGGLGEKLFF TRBJ1-4 NA TRBV7-8 many
TGCGCCAGCAGCCAAGATCATTCAGGGGGTTTCAATGAGCAGTTCTTC CASSQDHSGGFNEQFF TRBJ2-1 TRBD1 TRBV4-3 many
TGTGCCAGCAGCTCAACACCTAGGACAGCTGAAGCTTTCTTT CASSSTPRTAEAFF TRBJ1-1 NA TRBV7-3 many
TGTGCCAGCAGTAAGGGGGAAGGTAACACTGAAGCTTTCTTT CASSKGEGNTEAFF TRBJ1-1 NA TRBV6-4 many
TGTGCCAGCAGCTCTGAGCTGAGGGATGAGCAGTTCTTC CASSSELRDEQFF TRBJ2-1 NA TRBV2 few
TGTGCCAGCAGCTTTCGTCAAGTTGGGTATGGCTACACCTTC CASSFRQVGYGYTF TRBJ1-2 NA TRBV7-8 many
TGTGCCAGCAGCGGGGGTCGTCGAGAGACCCAGTACTTC CASSGGRRETQYF TRBJ2-5 NA TRBV7-2 many
TGCAGCGTGCTCGGACTAGCTGATTACAATGAGCAGTTCTTC CSVLGLADYNEQFF TRBJ2-1 TRBD2 TRBV29-1 NA
TGCGCCAGCAGCCCCTACGCCGGGGGAGGGGAATACGATGGCTACACCTTC CASSPYAGGGEYDGYTF TRBJ1-2 NA TRBV5-1 NA
TGTGCCAGCAGTGAAGGGACAGTGGGGGATGGCTACACCTTC CASSEGTVGDGYTF TRBJ1-2 NA TRBV2 many
TGTGCCAGCAGCGCATGGGACAGCAACACTGAAGCTTTCTTT CASSAWDSNTEAFF TRBJ1-1 TRBD1 TRBV7-6 many
TGTGCCAGCACCACCACAGGGGGCGGGGAGCAGTACTTC CASTTTGGGEQYF TRBJ2-7 TRBD1 TRBV7-9 few
TGTGCCAGCAGTTTAAGAGAGGAAGGAAGGGGTGAGCAGTTCTTC CASSLREEGRGEQFF TRBJ2-1 NA TRBV12-3/TRBV12-4 few
TGTGCCAGCAGCTTAAAGTCCGGGACTCGACCCTACAATGAGCAGTTCTTC CASSLKSGTRPYNEQFF TRBJ2-1 NA TRBV11-1 few
TGTGCCAGCAGTGACTCGGGGAACGGGAACACTGAAGCTTTCTTT CASSDSGNGNTEAFF TRBJ1-1 NA TRBV6-4 many
TGTGCCAGCAGCCCGGGGGGGTCACCCCTCCACTTT CASSPGGSPLHF TRBJ1-6 NA TRBV3-1 few
TGTGCCAGCAGCCCTAGCGGGGTCTCGAACACCGGGGAGCTGTTTTTT CASSPSGVSNTGELFF TRBJ2-2 TRBD2 TRBV7-2 many
TGTGCCACTCCATTTGAGGGCCGGGACAGTACCACAGATACGCAGTATTTT CATPFEGRDSTTDTQYF TRBJ2-3 TRBD1 TRBV19 many
TGTGCCAGCAGCCCGGGACTAGCGGGGATATCCTACAATGAGCAGTTCTTC CASSPGLAGISYNEQFF TRBJ2-1 TRBD2 TRBV11-2 many
TGTGCCAGCAGCCCACTAGCGGGTCGAATGAACGAGCAGTACTTC CASSPLAGRMNEQYF TRBJ2-7 TRBD2 TRBV7-2 many
TGTGCCAGCAGCTTTACCCAGACAGCTAACTATGGCTACACCTTC CASSFTQTANYGYTF TRBJ1-2 NA TRBV7-9 NA
TGTGCCACCAGTGATTCCTCCCTCCGACAGGGGGTACCGAATGAGCAGTTCTTC CATSDSSLRQGVPNEQFF TRBJ2-1 TRBD1 TRBV24-1 NA
TGTGCCAGCAGCTTTGGAACAGGGTTTGTTCCGGGATACGAGCAGTACTTC CASSFGTGFVPGYEQYF TRBJ2-7 NA TRBV5-6 few
TGTGCCAGCAGCTTAGCAATGCCGGGACAGGGCTCCTACAATGAGCAGTTCTTC CASSLAMPGQGSYNEQFF TRBJ2-1 TRBD1 TRBV7-9 few